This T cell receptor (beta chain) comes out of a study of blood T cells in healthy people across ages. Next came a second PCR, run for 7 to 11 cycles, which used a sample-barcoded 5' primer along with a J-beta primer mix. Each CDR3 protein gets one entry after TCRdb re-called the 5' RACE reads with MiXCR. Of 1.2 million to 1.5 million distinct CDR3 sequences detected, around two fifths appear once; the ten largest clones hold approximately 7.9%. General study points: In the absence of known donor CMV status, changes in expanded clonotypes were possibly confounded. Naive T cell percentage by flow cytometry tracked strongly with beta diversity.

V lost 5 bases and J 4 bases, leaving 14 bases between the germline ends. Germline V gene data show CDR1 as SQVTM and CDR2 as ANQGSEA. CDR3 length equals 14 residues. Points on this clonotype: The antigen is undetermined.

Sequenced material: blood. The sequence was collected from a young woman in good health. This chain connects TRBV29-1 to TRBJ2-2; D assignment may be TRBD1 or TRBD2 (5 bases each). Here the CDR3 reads CSVLPARGTGELFF. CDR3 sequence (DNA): TGCAGCGTTCTTCCGGCGAGGGGCACCGGGGAGCTGTTTTTT.